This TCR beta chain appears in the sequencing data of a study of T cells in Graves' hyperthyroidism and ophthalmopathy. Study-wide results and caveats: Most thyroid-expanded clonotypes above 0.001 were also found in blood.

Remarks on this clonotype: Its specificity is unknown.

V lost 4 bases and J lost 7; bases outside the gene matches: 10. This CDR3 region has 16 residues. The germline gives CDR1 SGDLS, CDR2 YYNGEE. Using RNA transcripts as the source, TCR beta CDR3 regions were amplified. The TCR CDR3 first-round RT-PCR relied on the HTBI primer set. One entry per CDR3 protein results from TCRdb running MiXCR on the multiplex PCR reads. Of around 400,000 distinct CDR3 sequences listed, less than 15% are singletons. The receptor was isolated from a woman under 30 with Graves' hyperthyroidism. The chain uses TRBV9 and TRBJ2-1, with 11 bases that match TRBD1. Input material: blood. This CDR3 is CASSPTGQGAFNEQFF. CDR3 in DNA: TGTGCCAGCAGCCCAACCGGACAGGGGGCCTTTAATGAGCAGTTCTTC.